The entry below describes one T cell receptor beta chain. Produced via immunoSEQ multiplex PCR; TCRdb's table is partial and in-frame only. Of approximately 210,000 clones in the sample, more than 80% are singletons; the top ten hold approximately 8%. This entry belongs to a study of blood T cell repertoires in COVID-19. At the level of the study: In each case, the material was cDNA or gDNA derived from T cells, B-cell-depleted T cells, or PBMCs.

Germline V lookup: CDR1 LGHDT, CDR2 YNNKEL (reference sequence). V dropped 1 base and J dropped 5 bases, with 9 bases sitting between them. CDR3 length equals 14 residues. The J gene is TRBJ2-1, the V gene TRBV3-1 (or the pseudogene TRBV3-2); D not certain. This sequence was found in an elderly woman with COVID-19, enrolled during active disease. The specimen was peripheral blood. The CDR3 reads CASSQGRGDNEQFF. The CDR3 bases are TGTGCCAGCAGCCAAGGTAGAGGAGACAATGAGCAGTTCTTC.